This entry lists 17 T cell receptor beta chains sequenced from one sample in a study of cytomegalovirus exposure and HLA in healthy donors. PCR primers comprised 60 Vbeta and 13 Jbeta primers. Assay: immunoSEQ multiplex PCR; the TCRdb copy retains only in-frame clones and omits some. The sample has 150,000 to 200,000 clones, around four fifths seen once. Material: PBMCs. These receptors were taken from a man aged 50 to 60 in good health and CMV-seropositive.

The DNA of the CDR3 is TGTGCCAGCAGCAAGGGACAGGGTTACTACGAGCAGTACTTC. It translates to CASSKGQGYYEQYF. The genes are TRBV11-2 and TRBJ2-5, with 9 bases fitting TRBD1. The J call may not be correct, given that the DNA end is closer to TRBJ2-7. CDR1 is SGHAT and CDR2 is FQNNGV in the germline V gene. This CDR3 region has 14 residues.

The rearrangement uses TRBV7-8 and TRBJ1-4; TRBD1 might be the D (6 bases). In germline, CDR1 is SGHVS, CDR2 FQNEAQ. With 5 bases removed from V and 5 bases from J, the gap between germline ends came to 15 bases. The CDR3 is 15 residues long. The CDR3 loop is CASSARTASNEKLFF. CDR3 bases: TGTGCCAGCAGCGCCAGGACAGCATCGAATGAAAAACTGTTTTTT.

V is TRBV5-6 and J is TRBJ2-1; TRBD1 is a possible D gene (6 bases). Germline V gene data show CDR1 as SGHDT and CDR2 as YYEEEE. The CDR3 is 12 residues long. V was trimmed by 2 bases and J by 15 bases, leaving 15 bases between them. The CDR3: CASSFLLGARFF. The CDR3 nucleotides read TGTGCCAGCAGCTTTCTTCTGGGGGCTAGGTTCTTC.

This chain links TRBV5-1 with TRBJ1-6; D unclear. With 0 bases removed from V and 7 bases from J, the gap between germline ends came to 11 bases. The V gene's germline CDR1 is SGHRS and CDR2 YFSETQ. The CDR3 extends over 15 amino acids. The CDR3 region has the DNA TGCGCCAGCAGCTTGGGCCCAGGATACAATTCACCCCTCCACTTT. Encoded protein: CASSLGPGYNSPLHF.

The rearrangement uses TRBV25-1 and TRBJ2-2, with 7 bases lining up with TRBD1. The CDR3 contains 14 residues. The V segment lost 6 bases and the J segment 4 bases; nucleotides outside the gene matches: 5. Germline V gives CDR1 MGHDK, CDR2 SYGVNS. The CDR3 DNA reads TGTGCCAGCAGCGGCAGGGGGTCCACCGGGGAGCTGTTTTTT. Its protein product is CASSGRGSTGELFF.

This rearrangement joins TRBV28 to TRBJ1-6; TRBD1 might be the D (5 bases). CDR3 length: 17 residues. Germline assignment: CDR1 MDHEN and CDR2 SYDVKM. Trimming stripped 6 bases from V and 7 bases from J, with 22 bases between. In nucleotides, the CDR3 is TGTGCCAGCAGGGGCGCGGGGCGCGAATTGAGGAATTCACCCCTCCACTTT. Encoded protein: CASRGAGRELRNSPLHF.

The V and J genes are TRBV18 and TRBJ1-1; D is uncertain. Trimming pared 4 bases from V and 0 bases from J, leaving 6 bases between. The CDR3 length is 13 residues. CDR1 is KGHSH, CDR2 LQKENI, per germline. The CDR3 region has the DNA TGTGCCAGCTCACGTCAGGTGAACACTGAAGCTTTCTTT. Protein product: CASSRQVNTEAFF.

This clone was counted only a few times. The V gene is TRBV29-1, the J gene TRBJ1-2; 7 bases are a match to TRBD1. The germline V gene encodes CDR1 SQVTM and CDR2 ANQGSEA. The CDR3 covers 15 residues. J gave up 4 bases and V 2 bases, and 10 bases lay outside the gene matches. CDR3 sequence (DNA): TGCAGCGTTGAAAAGGGTGGCCCAGGGGGCTATGGCTACACCTTC. It translates to CSVEKGGPGGYGYTF. Full variable domain (remainder filled in from reference TRBV29-1 and TRBJ1-2): SAVISQKPSRDICQRGTSLTIQCQVDSQVTMMFWYRQQPGQSLTLIATANQGSEATYESGFVIDKFPISRPNLTFSTLTVSNMSPEDSSIYLCSVEKGGPGGYGYTFGSGTRLTVV.

The chain couples TRBV27 to TRBJ2-2; D unresolved. Germline V gene lookup returns CDR1 MNHEY and CDR2 SMNVEV (reference sequence). Deletions cut 6 bases from V and 11 bases from J, with 16 bases between. This CDR3 has 13 amino acids. CDR3 residues: CASSPDPGGELFF. The CDR3 bases are TGTGCCAGCAGCCCCGACCCCGGCGGAGAGCTGTTTTTT.

The chain employs TRBV15 and TRBJ1-4, with a tentative D call TRBD1 (6 bases). This CDR3 region has 14 residues. Trimming took off 3 bases at V and 5 bases at J, with 10 bases between the two ends. Germline V gene data show CDR1 as LNHNV and CDR2 as YYDKDF (reference sequence). The CDR3 region has the DNA TGTGCCACCAGCAGGGGGGACACAAATGAAAAACTGTTTTTT. This sequence encodes CATSRGDTNEKLFF.

As for this clone: Other DNA sequences in this specimen translate into the identical CDR3. The J gene is TRBJ2-2, the V gene TRBV28; TRBD2 matches at 12 bases. This CDR3 has 18 amino acids. J was trimmed by 3 bases and V by 4 bases; bases with no gene match: 9. CDR1 and CDR2 (germline): MDHEN, SYDVKM. The CDR3 spells CASSYASGRAFHTGELFF. The CDR3 nucleotides read TGTGCCAGCAGTTATGCTAGCGGGAGGGCTTTCCACACCGGGGAGCTGTTTTTT. Together with reference TRBV28 and TRBJ2-2, the CDR3 gives the full variable domain: DVKVTQSSRYLVKRTGEKVFLECVQDMDHENMFWYRQDPGLGLRLIYFSYDVKMKEKGDIPEGYSVSREKKERFSLILESASTNQTSMYLCASSYASGRAFHTGELFFGEGSRLTVL.

The V and J genes are TRBV7-9 and TRBJ1-3, with a possible D match to TRBD1 (6 bases). The length of the CDR3 is 17 residues. Trimming left V 4 bases short and J 4 bases short, with 20 bases between. CDR1 SEHNR and CDR2 FQNEAQ come from the germline V gene (reference sequence). The CDR3 DNA reads as TGTGCCAGCAGCTCCTTCTTCATTACAGGGCCCGGAAACACCATATATTTT. Its translation is CASSSFFITGPGNTIYF.

In regard to this clone: The identical CDR3 is also encoded by other nucleotide sequences in the sample. The genes are TRBV7-9 and TRBJ2-5, with D perhaps TRBD2 (6 bases). V was shortened by 0 bases and J by 2 bases, with 7 bases between the two germline ends. CDR3 length: 14 amino acids. Germline-derived CDR1 and CDR2 are SEHNR and FQNEAQ (reference sequence). In DNA form, the CDR3 reads TGTGCCAGCAGCTTAGCGGGGGGTCAAGAGACCCAGTACTTC. It encodes CASSLAGGQETQYF.

The rearrangement joins TRBV28 to TRBJ1-1; 7 bases align to TRBD1. CDR3 length equals 12 residues. Germline-derived CDR1 and CDR2 are MDHEN and SYDVKM. With V trimmed by 8 bases and J by 4 bases, 4 bases remained unmatched. The CDR3 DNA reads TGTGCCAGCGCACAGGGGAGCACTGAAGCTTTCTTT. It translates to CASAQGSTEAFF.

CDR3 nucleotide sequence: TGTGCCAGCAGCTTAGAATATTCCTACGAGCAGTACTTC. Amino acid sequence: CASSLEYSYEQYF. This chain uses TRBV7-9 with TRBJ2-7; no clear D. The CDR3 covers 13 residues. The V gene lost 1 base and the J gene lost 1 base, with 5 bases spanning the gap. Germline CDR1 and CDR2: SEHNR and FQNEAQ (reference sequence). Together with reference TRBV7-9 and TRBJ2-7, the CDR3 gives the full variable domain: DTGVSQNPRHKITKRGQNVTFRCDPISEHNRLYWYRQTLGQGPEFLTYFQNEAQLEKSRLLSDRFSAERPKGSFSTLEIQRTEQGDSAMYLCASSLEYSYEQYFGPGTRLTVT.

V usage is TRBV10-2 and J usage is TRBJ1-5; TRBD1 aligns across 9 bases. The J segment lost 4 bases and the V segment lost 5 bases, leaving 3 bases of the junction unmatched. The CDR3 contains 14 residues. From germline, CDR1 is WSHSY and CDR2 SAAADI. In DNA form, the CDR3 reads TGCGCCAGCAGTCGGGACAGGGATAATCAGCCCCAGCATTTT. Encoded protein: CASSRDRDNQPQHF.

This clone was detected once. The sample has other DNA sequences that encode this CDR3 too. The V gene is TRBV7-9, the J gene TRBJ1-4, with D possibly TRBD1 on 6 matching bases. CDR1 is SEHNR and CDR2 is FQNEAQ in the germline V gene (reference sequence). Trimming removed 3 bases at V and 0 bases at J, with 8 bases between. This CDR3 comprises 15 residues. This CDR3 reads CASSFDRTTNEKLFF. The CDR3 DNA follows: TGTGCCAGCAGCTTCGACAGGACAACTAATGAAAAACTGTTTTTT.